The 3 T cell receptor beta chains listed next were all sequenced from one sample in a study of T cell clonality in common variable immunodeficiency. Findings and caveats of the study: In common variable immunodeficiency, TCR beta chains reportedly carried fewer deletions and N-nucleotide insertions.

The antigens for these receptors are not known. Clones were read by immunoSEQ multiplex PCR, and TCRdb kept only the in-frame ones, dropping some. The sample yields 15,000 to 20,000 clones, without any singletons. The source material was peripheral blood mononuclear cells. All receptors derive from a human donor with common variable immunodeficiency.

There are many counts of this clone. Sequencing ends 3 residues short of the CDR3 end; the germline J gene provides the rest. The J gene is TRBJ2-7, the V gene TRBV7-3, with 8 positions matching TRBD1. The V gene's germline CDR1 is SGHTA and CDR2 FQGTGA. J gave up 2 bases and V 3 bases, and 3 bases lay outside the gene matches. The CDR3 extends over 14 amino acids. CDR3 region: CASSLSGGAYEQYF. Incomplete CDR3 DNA: TGTGCCAGCAGCTTGTCAGGGGGCGCCTACGAG.

This clone has at least ten counts. Read sequence stops 3 residues before the CDR3 end, and the germline J gene provides the missing end. V and J are TRBV20-1 and TRBJ2-1; perhaps TRBD2 as D (6 bases). CDR1 is DFQATT, CDR2 SNEGSKA, per germline (reference sequence). Trimming removed 7 bases at V and 6 bases at J, with 13 bases between. This CDR3 region has 12 residues. The DNA read from the CDR3 is TGCAGTGTCCGGGGACTTGCCAATGAG. Translated: CSVRGLANE. The whole CDR3 protein is CSVRGLANEQFF.

This clone came up many times. The read halts 3 residues ahead of the CDR3 end, with the missing end drawn from the germline J gene. The chain uses TRBV7-9 and TRBJ1-5; no clear D. This CDR3 has 15 amino acids. V lost 3 bases, J lost 0 bases, and 9 bases lay in between. In germline, CDR1 is SEHNR, CDR2 FQNEAQ (reference sequence). The CDR3 is CASSFGVDSNQPQHF. CDR3 bases read: TGTGCCAGCAGCTTCGGGGTTGATAGCAATCAGCCC.